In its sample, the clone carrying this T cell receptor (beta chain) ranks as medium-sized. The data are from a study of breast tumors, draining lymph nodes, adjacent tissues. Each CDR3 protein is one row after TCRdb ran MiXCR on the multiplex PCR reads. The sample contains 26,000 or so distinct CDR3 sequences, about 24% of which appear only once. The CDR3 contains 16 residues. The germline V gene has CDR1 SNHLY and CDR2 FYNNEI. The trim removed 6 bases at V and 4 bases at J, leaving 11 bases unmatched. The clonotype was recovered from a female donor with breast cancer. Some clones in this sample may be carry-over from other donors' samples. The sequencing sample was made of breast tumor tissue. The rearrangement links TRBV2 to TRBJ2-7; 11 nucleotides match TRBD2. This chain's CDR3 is CASRVEQTSGKYEQYF. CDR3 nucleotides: TGTGCCAGCAGAGTGGAGCAGACTAGCGGGAAGTACGAGCAGTACTTC.